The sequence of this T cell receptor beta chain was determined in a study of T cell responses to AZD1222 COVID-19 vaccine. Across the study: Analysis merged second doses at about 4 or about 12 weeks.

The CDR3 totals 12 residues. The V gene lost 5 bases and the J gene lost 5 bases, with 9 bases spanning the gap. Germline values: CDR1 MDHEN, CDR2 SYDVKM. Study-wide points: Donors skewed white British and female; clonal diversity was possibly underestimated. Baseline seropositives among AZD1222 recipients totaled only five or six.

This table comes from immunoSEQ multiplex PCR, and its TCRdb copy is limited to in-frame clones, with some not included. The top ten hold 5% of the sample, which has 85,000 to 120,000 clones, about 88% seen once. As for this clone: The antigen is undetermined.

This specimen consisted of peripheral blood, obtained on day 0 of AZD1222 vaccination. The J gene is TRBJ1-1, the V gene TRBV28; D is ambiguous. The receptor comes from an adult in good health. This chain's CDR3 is CASSPLMTEAFF. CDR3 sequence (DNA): TGTGCCAGCAGTCCCCTAATGACTGAAGCTTTCTTT.